This T cell receptor (beta chain) comes out of a study of CD8+ T cells in alopecia areata. Study-level background: Tofacitinib was taken orally by treated patients, and the dose was 5 to 10 mg twice daily.

Sequencing used cDNA as its template, made by extracting RNA and reverse transcribing it. The method was immunoSEQ multiplex PCR; TCRdb's version includes in-frame clones alone and lacks a portion of them. The data hold under 250,000 clones, with over 60% observed a single time. Study results and limitations: Expanded CD8+ clones among the top 100, and scalp clonality, were significantly decreased by tofacitinib. The study found higher clonality in lesional than normal scalp, especially in alopecia totalis/universalis.

V lost 2 bases and J lost 3, with 11 bases in between. Germline V lookup: CDR1 MNHNS, CDR2 SASEGT. The CDR3 spans 14 residues. With regard to this clone: Its matching antigen is unknown.

Treatment meaning: oral pan-JAK inhibitor, 5-10 mg twice daily. Cell sorting was applied to PBMCs, and CD4+ and CD8+ T cells were collected. Sequenced material: CD4+ T cells sorted from blood, taken at week 44, from a patient treated with tofacitinib. The rearrangement uses TRBV6-1 and TRBJ2-7; D might be TRBD1 (5 bases). This receptor was obtained from a human donor with alopecia areata. CDR3 DNA: TGTGCCAGCAGTGAACGACAGTTTCTCTACGAGCAGTACTTC. Amino acid sequence: CASSERQFLYEQYF.